These 14 T cell receptor beta chains came from one sample sequenced in a study of blood T cell repertoires in COVID-19. Using immunoSEQ multiplex PCR, the repertoire was profiled, and TCRdb retains in-frame clones only, with some absent. Among about 300,000 clones, around 90% were seen once, and the ten largest hold 2% to 3%. Sample: peripheral blood. The receptors were gathered from a young man with active or convalescent COVID-19.

V is TRBV5-1 and J is TRBJ2-1; D is possibly TRBD1 (5 bases). The CDR3 covers 15 residues. V lost 0 bases to trimming and J lost 0 bases, with 7 bases between them. The germline V gene has CDR1 SGHRS and CDR2 YFSETQ. The CDR3 is CASSLGGTSYNEQFF. The CDR3 DNA is TGCGCCAGCAGCTTGGGGGGCACCTCCTACAATGAGCAGTTCTTC.

V is TRBV6-5 and J is TRBJ1-4; no firm D call. Germline CDR1 reads MNHEY; CDR2 reads SVGAGI. The CDR3 totals 13 residues. V dropped 5 bases and J dropped 6 bases, with 10 bases sitting between them. CDR3 nucleotide sequence: TGTGCCAGCAGTCGAGGGAAAGATGAAAAACTGTTTTTT. It codes for CASSRGKDEKLFF.

The chain couples TRBV7-8 to TRBJ2-7, with 8 bases lining up with TRBD2. The germline V gene has CDR1 SGHVS and CDR2 FQNEAQ. Germline trimming cut 3 bases from V and 3 bases from J; bases unmatched to any gene: 7. The CDR3 has 15 amino acids. Written as DNA, the CDR3 is TGTGCCAGCAGCTTCTTGAGCGGGGGTAACTACGAGCAGTACTTC. This sequence encodes CASSFLSGGNYEQYF.

This chain joins TRBV27 and TRBJ2-6; D gene ambiguous. The germline V and J ends were trimmed by 7 bases and 0 bases, with 13 bases remaining between them. This CDR3 has 16 amino acids. Germline CDR1 reads MNHEY; CDR2 reads SMNVEV (reference sequence). CDR3 nucleotides: TGTGCCAGCACTAGGATCTTCGGCTCTGGGGCCAACGTCCTGACTTTC. Its translation is CASTRIFGSGANVLTF. The whole variable domain, remainder taken from reference TRBV27 and TRBJ2-6, is EAQVTQNPRYLITVTGKKLTVTCSQNMNHEYMSWYRQDPGLGLRQIYYSMNVEVTDKGDVPEGYKVSRKEKRNFPLILESPSPNQTSLYFCASTRIFGSGANVLTFGAGSRLTVL.

The V gene is TRBV11-2, the J gene TRBJ1-1; 9 nucleotides match TRBD1. CDR1 and CDR2 (germline): SGHAT, FQNNGV. The V and J ends lost 2 bases and 3 bases, in that order; junction bases with no gene match: 7. The CDR3 is 16 residues long. The CDR3 protein is CASSLTQTGGYTEAFF. The CDR3 bases are TGTGCCAGCAGCTTAACACAGACAGGGGGATACACTGAAGCTTTCTTT.

This clone was counted a few times. The chain employs TRBV7-3 and TRBJ2-1, with 9 bases identical to TRBD2. The V gene's germline CDR1 is SGHTA and CDR2 FQGTGA. Unmatched junction bases numbered 13, after V lost 4 bases and J lost 3 bases. The CDR3 runs 18 residues. This CDR3 reads CASSSHTRRLADYNEQFF. The CDR3 bases are TGTGCCAGCAGCTCACATACTCGGAGACTAGCGGACTACAATGAGCAGTTCTTC.

The genes are TRBV27 and TRBJ2-1; 8 bases match TRBD2. The germline V gene encodes CDR1 MNHEY and CDR2 SMNVEV (reference sequence). V lost 3 bases, J lost 15 bases, and 19 bases stayed unmatched. The CDR3 covers 16 residues. CDR3 region: CASSFTGGFSRVWRFF. The CDR3 DNA reads as TGTGCCAGCAGTTTTACGGGAGGGTTCTCTAGAGTTTGGAGGTTCTTC.

The table lists this clone with a few counts. This rearrangement joins TRBV10-2 to TRBJ1-1; D gene unclear. The CDR3 extends over 13 amino acids. From germline, CDR1 is WSHSY and CDR2 SAAADI. Trimming removed 2 bases at V and 1 base at J, with 5 bases between. Here the CDR3 DNA reads TGCGCCAGCAGTGAGAGCTGGAACACTGAAGCTTTCTTT. Translated, it gives CASSESWNTEAFF.

V is TRBV5-1 and J is TRBJ1-1, with D possibly being TRBD1 (6 bases). The CDR3 runs to 14 residues. V was trimmed by 1 base and J by 1 base, leaving 8 bases between them. The germline V gene has CDR1 SGHRS and CDR2 YFSETQ. CDR3 nucleotides: TGCGCCAGCAGCTTGAGGGGACAGAACACTGAAGCTTTCTTT. Protein product: CASSLRGQNTEAFF.

This chain connects TRBV12-3 or TRBV12-4 to TRBJ1-2; D call uncertain. V was trimmed by 3 bases and J by 8 bases, leaving 10 bases between them. The CDR3 runs to 12 residues. CDR3 residues: CASSFSSLGYTF. The CDR3 region has the DNA TGTGCCAGCAGTTTTTCGAGTTTGGGCTACACCTTC.

V and J are TRBV2 and TRBJ2-5, with a possible D match to TRBD2 (6 bases). The CDR3 contains 13 residues. The V gene's germline CDR1 is SNHLY and CDR2 FYNNEI. V was trimmed by 6 bases and J by 4 bases, leaving 12 bases between them. The CDR3 here is CASSGGELETQYF. CDR3 DNA sequence: TGTGCCAGCAGCGGGGGAGAATTAGAGACCCAGTACTTC. Filled out from reference TRBV2 and TRBJ2-5, the complete variable domain reads EPEVTQTPSHQVTQMGQEVILRCVPISNHLYFYWYRQILGQKVEFLVSFYNNEISEKSEIFDDQFSVERPDGSNFTLKIRSTKLEDSAMYFCASSGGELETQYFGPGTRLLVL.

V and J are TRBV27 and TRBJ2-2; D ambiguous. V dropped 5 bases and J dropped 6 bases, with 7 bases sitting between them. The CDR3 extends over 12 amino acids. Germline loops: CDR1 MNHEY, CDR2 SMNVEV (reference sequence). In DNA form, the CDR3 reads TGTGCCAGCAGTCTAAGTTCCGGGGAGCTGTTTTTT. Amino acids: CASSLSSGELFF.

The gene calls are TRBV11-2 and TRBJ2-5, with D possibly being TRBD2 (6 bases). Between the trimmed V and J ends, which lost 5 bases and 5 bases, there was a span of 18 bases. Germline CDR1 SGHAT, CDR2 FQNNGV. The CDR3 sequence is 15 residues long. The CDR3 here is CASSPLDGSGETQYF. The CDR3 DNA follows: TGTGCCAGCAGCCCTCTTGACGGGAGCGGTGAGACCCAGTACTTC.

The V gene is TRBV7-2, the J gene TRBJ1-2, with 9 bases that match TRBD1. This CDR3 is built from 15 residues. With V trimmed by 5 bases and J by 4 bases, 8 bases remained unmatched. Germline CDR1 SGHTA, CDR2 FQGNSA. As DNA, the CDR3 is TGTGCCAGCAGCCACCAGGGACAGGGAAGCTATGGCTACACCTTC. Translated: CASSHQGQGSYGYTF. The complete variable domain, with remaining parts taken from reference TRBV7-2 and TRBJ1-2, reads GAGVSQSPSNKVTEKGKDVELRCDPISGHTALYWYRQSLGQGLEFLIYFQGNSAPDKSGLPSDRFSAERTGGSVSTLTIQRTQQEDSAVYLCASSHQGQGSYGYTFGSGTRLTVV.